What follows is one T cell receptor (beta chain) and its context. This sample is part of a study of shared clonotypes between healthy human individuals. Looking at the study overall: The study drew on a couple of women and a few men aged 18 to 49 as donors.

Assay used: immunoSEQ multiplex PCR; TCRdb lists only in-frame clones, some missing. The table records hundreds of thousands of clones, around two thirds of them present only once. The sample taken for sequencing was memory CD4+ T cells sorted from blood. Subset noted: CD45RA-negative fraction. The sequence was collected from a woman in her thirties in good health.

For the CDR3, the DNA is TGTGCCAGCTCACCTCAGCCGACAGATACGCAGTATTTT. It is translated as CASSPQPTDTQYF. The genes are TRBV18 and TRBJ2-3; no reliable D call. Trimming stripped 3 bases from V and 3 bases from J, with 7 bases between. From germline, CDR1 is KGHSH and CDR2 LQKENI. This CDR3 has 13 residues.